The 8 T cell receptor beta chains below all came from one sample that was sequenced in a study of T cells in Graves' hyperthyroidism and ophthalmopathy. RNA transcripts gave rise to amplified TCR beta CDR3 regions. The HTBI set primed first-round TCR CDR3 RT-PCR. TCRdb called the multiplex PCR reads again in MiXCR, with one record for every CDR3 protein. In the table there are hundreds of thousands of distinct CDR3 sequences, about a sixth of which are singletons. The sample taken for sequencing was blood. The source of these receptors is a woman between 40 and 55 years old with Graves' ophthalmopathy.

The V gene is TRBV5-6, the J gene TRBJ2-1; D call uncertain. CDR1 is SGHDT, CDR2 YYEEEE, per germline. Trimming pared 4 bases from V and 8 bases from J, leaving 13 bases between. The CDR3 has 13 residues. Written as DNA, the CDR3 is TGTGCCAGCAGCCTCACAACCTTCGATGAGCAGTTCTTC. This gives the protein CASSLTTFDEQFF. Using reference TRBV5-6 and TRBJ2-1 for the parts outside the CDR3, the full variable domain is DAGVTQSPTHLIKTRGQQVTLRCSPKSGHDTVSWYQQALGQGPQFIFQYYEEEERQRGNFPDRFSGHQFPNYSSELNVNALLLGDSALYLCASSLTTFDEQFFGPGTRLTVL.

Worth noting for this clonotype: The junction shows a germline mismatch at one end, possibly a read error. This chain links TRBV18 with TRBJ1-6; D is unresolved. The CDR3 length is 13 residues. From germline, CDR1 is KGHSH and CDR2 LQKENI. The DNA for the CDR3 is TGTGTCAGCTCACCAGAGGAATTTTCACCCCTCCACTTT. It codes for CVSSPEEFSPLHF.

This clonotype was recorded many times. The rearrangement links TRBV28 to TRBJ2-1, with 10 bases matching TRBD2. Trimming removed 2 bases from V and 8 bases from J; junction bases left unmatched: 3. CDR3 size: 14 residues. The germline CDR1 and CDR2 sequences are MDHEN and SYDVKM. The CDR3 nucleotides are TGTGCCAGCAGTTTACTAGCGGGAGATGATGAGCAGTTCTTC. Protein product: CASSLLAGDDEQFF.

Only a few counts were recorded for this clonotype. The rearrangement joins TRBV20-1 to TRBJ2-4, with D possibly matching TRBD2 (6 bases). CDR1 is DFQATT, CDR2 SNEGSKA, per germline (reference sequence). V was clipped by 3 bases and J by 0 bases, with 12 bases between them. This CDR3 region has 15 residues. CDR3 amino acids: CSASQGTLAKNIQYF. CDR3 bases: TGCAGTGCTAGTCAAGGGACTCTAGCCAAAAACATTCAGTACTTC.

This clonotype was picked up a small number of times. The rearrangement joins TRBV2 to TRBJ2-7; D gene uncertain. The V gene's germline CDR1 is SNHLY and CDR2 FYNNEI. Trimming shortened V by 8 bases and J by 2 bases, and 13 bases separated the two germline ends. The length of the CDR3 is 13 residues. The chain's CDR3 is CASRKVYPYEQYF. The CDR3 DNA follows: TGTGCCAGCCGAAAGGTTTATCCCTACGAGCAGTACTTC.

This clonotype was seen ten or more times. V gene TRBV28 combines with J gene TRBJ2-3; no reliable D call. Trimming cost V 1 base and J 6 bases, with 17 bases left between them. CDR3 size: 16 residues. Germline V gene data show CDR1 as MDHEN and CDR2 as SYDVKM. CDR3 region: CASSLYESTIGDTQYF. CDR3 coding DNA: TGTGCCAGCAGTTTATATGAGTCCACTATTGGGGATACGCAGTATTTT. The full variable domain, its missing parts supplied by reference TRBV28 and TRBJ2-3, is DVKVTQSSRYLVKRTGEKVFLECVQDMDHENMFWYRQDPGLGLRLIYFSYDVKMKEKGDIPEGYSVSREKKERFSLILESASTNQTSMYLCASSLYESTIGDTQYFGPGTRLTVL.

J is TRBJ2-7 and V is TRBV5-1; TRBD1 matches at 9 bases. CDR3 length: 15 residues. Germline CDR1 reads SGHRS; CDR2 reads YFSETQ. J was trimmed by 4 bases and V by 4 bases; bases with no gene match: 9. CDR3 residues: CASSPGTGRGYEQYF. The CDR3 region has the DNA TGCGCCAGCAGCCCTGGGACAGGGAGGGGTTACGAGCAGTACTTC.

Ten or more counts support this clonotype. V and J are TRBV20-1 and TRBJ2-1; D may be TRBD2 (6 bases). Trimming cost V 6 bases and J 1 base, with 13 bases left between them. This CDR3 is built from 14 residues. Germline V gives CDR1 DFQATT, CDR2 SNEGSKA (reference sequence). CDR3 residues: CSAPTSFSYNEQFF. CDR3 nucleotides: TGCAGTGCACCTACTAGCTTTTCCTACAATGAGCAGTTCTTC.